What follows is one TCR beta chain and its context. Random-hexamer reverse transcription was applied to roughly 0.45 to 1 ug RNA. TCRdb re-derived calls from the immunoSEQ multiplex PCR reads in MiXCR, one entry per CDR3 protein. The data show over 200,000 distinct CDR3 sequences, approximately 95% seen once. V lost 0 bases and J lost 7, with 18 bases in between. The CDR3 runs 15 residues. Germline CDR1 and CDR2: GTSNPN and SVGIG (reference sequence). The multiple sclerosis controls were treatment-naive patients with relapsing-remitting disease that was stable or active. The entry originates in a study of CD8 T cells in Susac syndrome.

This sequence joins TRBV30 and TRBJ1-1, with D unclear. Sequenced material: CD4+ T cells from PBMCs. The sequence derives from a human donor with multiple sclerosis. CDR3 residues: CAWSVKGMGGDEAFF. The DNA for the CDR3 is TGTGCCTGGAGTGTGAAGGGTATGGGCGGCGATGAAGCTTTCTTT.